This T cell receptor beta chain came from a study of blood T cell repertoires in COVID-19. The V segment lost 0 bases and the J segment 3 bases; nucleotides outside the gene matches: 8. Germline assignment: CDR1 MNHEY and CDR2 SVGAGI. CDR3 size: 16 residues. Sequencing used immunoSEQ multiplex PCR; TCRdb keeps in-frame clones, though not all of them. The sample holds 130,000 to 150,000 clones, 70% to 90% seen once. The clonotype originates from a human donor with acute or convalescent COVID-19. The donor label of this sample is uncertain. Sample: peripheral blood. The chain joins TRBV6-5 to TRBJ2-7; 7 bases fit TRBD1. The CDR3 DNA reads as TGTGCCAGCAGTTACTCTAGACAGGGATTAAACTACGAGCAGTACTTC. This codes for CASSYSRQGLNYEQYF.